Shown below are 26 T cell receptor beta chains from a single sample sequenced in a study of identical twins. Each CDR3 protein is one row after TCRdb ran MiXCR on the 5' RACE reads. The sample has over 200,000 distinct CDR3 sequences; around 10% are singletons. The sample comprised memory (CD45RO+) T cells sorted from blood. The receptors come from a woman aged 18-35 years in good health.

Note on this clonotype: At one of its ends the junction is not consistent with the germline gene, which may arise from a read error. The V call is TRBV20-1, the J call TRBJ2-1; D is unresolved. This CDR3 comprises 12 residues. CDR1 and CDR2 (germline): DFQATT, SNEGSKA (reference sequence). Here the CDR3 reads CSAHPSFNEQFF. CDR3 nucleotide sequence: TGCAGTGCCCACCCATCCTTCAATGAGCAGTTCTTC.

This clonotype was seen more than once but under ten times. The chain uses TRBV18 and TRBJ2-1; D is possibly TRBD1 or TRBD2 (5 bases each). Germline assignment: CDR1 KGHSH and CDR2 LQKENI. V was shortened by 2 bases and J by 5 bases, with 19 bases between the two germline ends. The CDR3 contains 17 residues. Written as DNA, the CDR3 is TGTGCCAGCTCACCAGGATCCGGGACGGTGAGAGACAATGAGCAGTTCTTC. It yields the protein CASSPGSGTVRDNEQFF.

This clonotype occurred many times. The rearrangement links TRBV12-5 to TRBJ2-7; the match to TRBD2 covers 10 bases. The CDR3 totals 15 residues. V dropped 6 bases and J dropped 0; count of bases not matched to a gene: 5. Germline loops: CDR1 LGHNT, CDR2 FRNRAP. This chain's CDR3 is CASGDASGGSYEQYF. In nucleotides, the CDR3 is TGTGCTAGTGGCGACGCTAGCGGGGGCTCCTACGAGCAGTACTTC.

The sample holds many counts of this clonotype. The chain is built from TRBV7-9 and TRBJ2-1; D gene unclear. V was pared by 3 bases and J by 8 bases, with 8 bases between. The CDR3 spans 12 residues. CDR1 is SEHNR, CDR2 FQNEAQ, per germline (reference sequence). Here the CDR3 reads CASSFGWDEQFF. In nucleotides, the CDR3 is TGTGCCAGCAGCTTCGGCTGGGATGAGCAGTTCTTC.

The chain links TRBV5-1 to TRBJ1-4; no reliable D call. Germline assignment: CDR1 SGHRS and CDR2 YFSETQ. V was trimmed by 0 bases and J by 4 bases, leaving 10 bases between them. The CDR3 is 15 residues long. The chain's CDR3 is CASSLVAAHNEKLFF. The CDR3 DNA reads TGCGCCAGCAGCTTGGTGGCGGCTCATAATGAAAAACTGTTTTTT. The variable domain in full, completed from reference TRBV5-1 and TRBJ1-4, reads KAGVTQTPRYLIKTRGQQVTLSCSPISGHRSVSWYQQTPGQGLQFLFEYFSETQRNKGNFPGRFSGRQFSNSRSEMNVSTLELGDSALYLCASSLVAAHNEKLFFGSGTQLSVL.

The chain is built from TRBV5-1 and TRBJ1-2; 7 positions match TRBD1. Germline V gives CDR1 SGHRS, CDR2 YFSETQ. Trimming took 0 bases from V and 4 from J; bases not matched to a gene: 3. CDR3 length equals 14 residues. The CDR3 DNA follows: TGCGCCAGCAGCTTGGAAGGACAGGTCTATGGCTACACCTTC. Translating it yields CASSLEGQVYGYTF.

CDR3 protein: CASSADRRYGYTF. CDR3 DNA: TGTGCCAGCAGTGCCGACAGGAGGTATGGCTACACCTTC. The V gene is TRBV3-1, the J gene TRBJ1-2; D might be TRBD1 (6 bases). CDR3 length: 13 amino acids. The germline V gene encodes CDR1 LGHDT and CDR2 YNNKEL (reference sequence). V was clipped by 6 bases and J by 5 bases, with 13 bases between them.

V is TRBV15 and J is TRBJ2-3; 7 positions agree with TRBD1. Germline lookup yields CDR1 LNHNV and CDR2 YYDKDF (reference sequence). The CDR3 runs 14 residues. Trimming cost V 3 bases and J 4 bases; bases outside gene matches: 4. CDR3 protein: CATSSRQGADTQYF. CDR3 nucleotide sequence: TGTGCCACCAGCAGTCGACAGGGCGCAGATACGCAGTATTTT. Supplemented by reference TRBV15 and TRBJ2-3, the full variable domain reads DAMVIQNPRYQVTQFGKPVTLSCSQTLNHNVMYWYQQKSSQAPKLLFHYYDKDFNNEADTPDNFQSRRPNTSFCFLDIRSPGLGDTAMYLCATSSRQGADTQYFGPGTRLTVL.

The sample holds a few counts of this clonotype. The chain links TRBV27 to TRBJ2-4; D not resolved. Looked up from germline, CDR1 is MNHEY and CDR2 is SMNVEV (reference sequence). The CDR3 covers 14 residues. Trimming pared 3 bases from V and 1 base from J, leaving 7 bases between. The CDR3 DNA follows: TGTGCCAGCAGTTTTATATACGCCAAAAACATTCAGTACTTC. Amino acids: CASSFIYAKNIQYF.

This clonotype was observed a handful of times. The genes are TRBV3-1 and TRBJ1-6; TRBD1 matches at 7 bases. The CDR3 is 14 amino acids. V dropped 5 bases and J dropped 10; count of bases not matched to a gene: 8. CDR1 and CDR2 (germline): LGHDT, YNNKEL (reference sequence). Written as DNA, the CDR3 is TGTGCCAGCAGCGTGACGACAGGGCCATCACCCCTCCACTTT. Amino acids: CASSVTTGPSPLHF.

This clonotype was seen a handful of times. The rearrangement joins TRBV3-1 to TRBJ1-6, with 8 bases aligning to TRBD1. The CDR3 is 14 residues long. Germline V lookup: CDR1 LGHDT, CDR2 YNNKEL (reference sequence). V trimming: 7 bases; J trimming: 10 bases; junction bases outside the gene matches: 9. The CDR3 DNA follows: TGTGCCAGCACCGGACAGGGAGTACGATCACCCCTCCACTTT. It translates to CASTGQGVRSPLHF. The variable domain in full, completed from reference TRBV3-1 and TRBJ1-6, reads DTAVSQTPKYLVTQMGNDKSIKCEQNLGHDTMYWYKQDSKKFLKIMFSYNNKELIINETVPNRFSPKSPDKAHLNLHINSLELGDSAVYFCASTGQGVRSPLHFGNGTRLTVT.

This clonotype has a count of ten or more. The genes are TRBV29-1 and TRBJ1-1, with D perhaps TRBD1 (5 bases). Trimming left V 4 bases short and J 4 bases short, with 16 bases between. The CDR3 is 14 residues long. Germline CDR1 SQVTM, CDR2 ANQGSEA. CDR3 residues: CSVGRGSILTEAFF. The CDR3 bases are TGCAGCGTTGGTCGGGGGTCTATCCTCACTGAAGCTTTCTTT.

This rearrangement joins TRBV9 to TRBJ2-5; D is tentatively TRBD1 or TRBD2 (5 bases each). In germline, CDR1 is SGDLS, CDR2 YYNGEE. V gave up 0 bases and J gave up 1 base, with 13 bases separating them. The CDR3 has 16 residues. The CDR3 DNA follows: TGTGCCAGCAGCGTAGACGGTGAGGGGTTCCAAGAGACCCAGTACTTC. It is translated as CASSVDGEGFQETQYF.

In this sample, this clonotype turned up a few times. The CDR3: CASSYPPGPYSNEQFF. CDR3 DNA: TGTGCCAGCAGTTACCCCCCAGGTCCATACTCCAATGAGCAGTTCTTC. V is TRBV6-6 and J is TRBJ2-1; D unclear. Per the germline V gene, CDR1 is MNHNY and CDR2 is SVGAGI (reference sequence). This CDR3 is built from 16 residues. V was pared by 2 bases and J by 6 bases, with 17 bases between.

This clonotype was counted only a few times. The chain employs TRBV25-1 and TRBJ2-2; 8 bases align to TRBD1. There are 14 residues in the CDR3. Trimming removed 7 bases from V and 5 bases from J; junction bases left unmatched: 6. In germline, CDR1 is MGHDK, CDR2 SYGVNS. The CDR3 bases are TGTGCCAGCAACAAAAGACAGGGGACCGGGGAGCTGTTTTTT. Amino acid sequence: CASNKRQGTGELFF. Full variable domain (outside the CDR3, taken from reference TRBV25-1 and TRBJ2-2): EADIYQTPRYLVIGTGKKITLECSQTMGHDKMYWYQQDPGMELHLIHYSYGVNSTEKGDLSSESTVSRIRTEHFPLTLESARPSHTSQYLCASNKRQGTGELFFGEGSRLTVL.

This chain connects TRBV5-1 to TRBJ2-1; 8 positions match TRBD1. The germline V gene has CDR1 SGHRS and CDR2 YFSETQ. After removal of 2 bases from V and 5 bases from J, the junction contained 9 bases not matched to a gene. This CDR3 region has 16 residues. CDR3 coding DNA: TGCGCCAGCAGCTTTGGGACGAGGGACAGGAACAATGAGCAGTTCTTC. Translation: CASSFGTRDRNNEQFF.

A few counts support this clonotype. The CDR3: CASSQDWTPGRPYEQYF. Written as DNA, the CDR3 is TGCGCCAGCAGCCAAGATTGGACTCCTGGCCGTCCCTACGAGCAGTACTTC. This chain joins TRBV4-3 and TRBJ2-7; possible D gene TRBD2, 5 bases. The V gene lost 0 bases and the J gene lost 2 bases, with 17 bases spanning the gap. This CDR3 is built from 17 residues. CDR1 is LGHNA, CDR2 YSLEER, per germline.

In its sample, this clonotype is medium-sized. The rearrangement links TRBV12-3 or TRBV12-4 to TRBJ2-7; the match to TRBD2 covers 8 bases. The CDR3 loop spans 15 amino acids. After removal of 5 bases from V and 6 bases from J, the junction contained 12 bases not matched to a gene. The CDR3 region is CASSPPGLDLLEQYF. CDR3 DNA: TGTGCCAGCAGTCCCCCGGGACTAGACTTGCTCGAGCAGTACTTC.

V gene TRBV20-1 combines with J gene TRBJ2-2; D is unresolved. This CDR3 contains 15 residues. CDR1 DFQATT and CDR2 SNEGSKA come from the germline V gene (reference sequence). V was cut by 1 base and J by 0 bases, with 9 bases left in between. The CDR3 DNA follows: TGCAGTGCTAGAGTTGTAACACCGAACACCGGGGAGCTGTTTTTT. Its protein product is CSARVVTPNTGELFF.

The table lists this clonotype with a few counts. CDR3 coding DNA: TGTGCCAGCACCGTGGGACAGGGAAGAGAGACCCAGTACTTC. Translated, it gives CASTVGQGRETQYF. The chain uses TRBV7-9 and TRBJ2-5, with 9 bases identical to TRBD1. The CDR3 is 14 residues long. Germline CDR1 reads SEHNR; CDR2 reads FQNEAQ (reference sequence). Germline trimming cut 7 bases from V and 4 bases from J; bases unmatched to any gene: 7.

The rearrangement uses TRBV5-1 and TRBJ1-1; D not resolved. Trimming took 5 bases from V and 5 from J, leaving 10 bases between them. Germline assignment: CDR1 SGHRS and CDR2 YFSETQ. The CDR3 length is 12 residues. The CDR3 spells CASSWGGTEAFF. CDR3 bases: TGCGCCAGCAGTTGGGGAGGGACTGAAGCTTTCTTT.

Worth noting for this clonotype: This sequence may be a read error, since a much larger clone differs from it by one base. This chain joins TRBV12-3 or TRBV12-4 and TRBJ2-3; a possible D gene is TRBD1 (5 bases). There are 15 residues in the CDR3. The CDR3 here is CTSSLSTGRTDTQYF. The CDR3, as DNA: TGTACCAGCAGTTTATCCACAGGACGCACAGATACGCAGTATTTT.

In this sample, this clonotype turned up many times. The CDR3 region has the DNA TGCGCCAGCACCAAATTTGAAAACACCGGGGAGCTGTTTTTT. Translated: CASTKFENTGELFF. This chain joins TRBV5-1 and TRBJ2-2; D is uncertain. The V gene's germline CDR1 is SGHRS and CDR2 YFSETQ. This CDR3 is built from 14 residues. V was pared by 6 bases and J by 2 bases, with 11 bases between. Filled out from reference TRBV5-1 and TRBJ2-2, the complete variable domain reads KAGVTQTPRYLIKTRGQQVTLSCSPISGHRSVSWYQQTPGQGLQFLFEYFSETQRNKGNFPGRFSGRQFSNSRSEMNVSTLELGDSALYLCASTKFENTGELFFGEGSRLTVL.

The J gene is TRBJ2-1, the V gene TRBV4-3; 11 bases are shared with TRBD2. Germline values: CDR1 LGHNA, CDR2 YSLEER. The V segment lost 0 bases and the J segment 6 bases; nucleotides outside the gene matches: 7. CDR3 length: 17 residues. The CDR3 loop is CASSQEGTGLAVNEQFF. In DNA, the CDR3 is TGCGCCAGCAGCCAAGAAGGTACGGGACTAGCGGTCAATGAGCAGTTCTTC.

This clonotype appeared a few times. This chain links TRBV14 with TRBJ2-7; D gene unclear. The germline V gene has CDR1 SGHDN and CDR2 FVKESK. This CDR3 is built from 18 residues. V was shortened by 1 base and J by 0 bases, with 19 bases between the two germline ends. The CDR3 nucleotides are TGTGCCAGCAGCCAAGCCCATTTTTCTGTTTTGAGCTCCTACGAGCAGTACTTC. It specifies CASSQAHFSVLSSYEQYF.

In this sample, this clonotype turned up a few times. The chain recombines TRBV20-1 with TRBJ1-2; a weak D match, TRBD1 (5 bases). The CDR3 covers 13 residues. V shed 3 bases and J shed 8 bases, with 16 bases lying between them. Germline-derived CDR1 and CDR2 are DFQATT and SNEGSKA (reference sequence). CDR3 sequence reads: CSARRGRMSGYTF. DNA for the CDR3: TGCAGTGCTAGGAGGGGAAGAATGAGCGGCTACACCTTC.